Presented here are 3 T cell receptor beta chains from one specimen sequenced in a study of blood T cell repertoires in COVID-19. TCRdb's table, derived via immunoSEQ multiplex PCR, lists solely in-frame clones and lacks some. The data contain roughly 330,000 clones, roughly 90% of them singletons. The sample consisted of peripheral blood. All receptors derive from a man aged 18 to 30 who had recovered from COVID-19.

V gene TRBV7-3 combines with J gene TRBJ1-1; weak D call: TRBD1 (5 bases). CDR3 length equals 13 residues. V was trimmed by 5 bases and J by 2 bases, leaving 9 bases between them. CDR1 SGHTA and CDR2 FQGTGA come from the germline V gene. The CDR3 loop is CASSATGNTEAFF. The CDR3 DNA reads TGTGCCAGCAGCGCTACAGGAAACACTGAAGCTTTCTTT.

The chain couples TRBV7-2 to TRBJ1-1; 9 bases map to TRBD1. The CDR3 covers 15 residues. Germline CDR1 SGHTA, CDR2 FQGNSA. V was pared by 3 bases and J by 0 bases, with 2 bases of the junction left unmatched. CDR3 amino acids: CASSFGTGLNTEAFF. Written as DNA, the CDR3 is TGTGCCAGCAGCTTCGGGACAGGGTTGAACACTGAAGCTTTCTTT.

This sequence joins TRBV19 and TRBJ2-3; 10 bases match TRBD1. Germline loops: CDR1 LNHDA, CDR2 SQIVND (reference sequence). This CDR3 has 17 amino acids. Losses at the gene ends were 0 bases for V and 3 bases for J; bases not matched to a gene: 6. The DNA for the CDR3 is TGTGCCAGTAGTATAGAATCCGGACAGGGGGGGACAGATACGCAGTATTTT. It codes for CASSIESGQGGTDTQYF.